A single sample gave rise to the 11 T cell receptor beta chains below, sequenced in a study of blood T cell repertoires in COVID-19. The data were produced by immunoSEQ multiplex PCR, yet TCRdb's version contains in-frame clones alone and is incomplete. The sample contains roughly 190,000 clones, 80% to 85% of which appear only once. Sequenced input: peripheral blood. These receptors all stem from a human donor with acute or convalescent COVID-19. The donor label of this sample is uncertain.

V gene TRBV3-1 (or the pseudogene TRBV3-2) combines with J gene TRBJ1-5; 7 bases fit TRBD1. Trimming cost V 0 bases and J 6 bases; bases outside gene matches: 5. CDR1 LGHDT and CDR2 YNNKEL come from the germline V gene (reference sequence). The CDR3 covers 15 residues. The CDR3 DNA is TGTGCCAGCAGCCAAGATACGACAGGGATTCAGCCCCAGCATTTT. It codes for CASSQDTTGIQPQHF.

The chain combines TRBV30 with TRBJ2-3, with D possibly TRBD2 on 6 matching bases. The CDR3 contains 13 residues. CDR1 is GTSNPN, CDR2 SVGIG, per germline (reference sequence). Trimming pared 4 bases from V and 5 bases from J, leaving 13 bases between. The CDR3 DNA reads as TGTGCCTGGACCCCTTCGGGGGTAGATACGCAGTATTTT. It encodes CAWTPSGVDTQYF.

The chain is built from TRBV29-1 and TRBJ1-1; D may be TRBD1 (6 bases). CDR1 and CDR2 from the germline V gene are SQVTM and ANQGSEA. The CDR3 runs 12 residues. Trimming removed 6 bases at V and 3 bases at J, with 11 bases between. The CDR3 spells CSVRQADTEAFF. For the CDR3, the DNA is TGCAGCGTCCGACAGGCGGACACTGAAGCTTTCTTT.

The V gene is TRBV27, the J gene TRBJ2-7; the match to TRBD1 covers 10 bases. Trimming at V came to 6 bases and at J to 3 bases, leaving 8 bases not matched to a gene. Per the germline V gene, CDR1 is MNHEY and CDR2 is SMNVEV (reference sequence). The CDR3 has 15 amino acids. CDR3 DNA sequence: TGTGCCAGCAGCCGCGGACAGGGGGGAAACTACGAGCAGTACTTC. It is translated as CASSRGQGGNYEQYF.

J is TRBJ1-1 and V is TRBV7-2; D gene unclear. The V end lost 3 bases, the J end lost 0 bases, and 11 bases lay between the germline ends. Germline values: CDR1 SGHTA, CDR2 FQGNSA. The CDR3 has 15 amino acids. Written as DNA, the CDR3 is TGTGCCAGCAGCTTCGAGGGCGACATGAACACTGAAGCTTTCTTT. Translating gives CASSFEGDMNTEAFF. Based on the CDR3 plus reference TRBV7-2 and TRBJ1-1, the full variable domain is GAGVSQSPSNKVTEKGKDVELRCDPISGHTALYWYRQSLGQGLEFLIYFQGNSAPDKSGLPSDRFSAERTGGSVSTLTIQRTQQEDSAVYLCASSFEGDMNTEAFFGQGTRLTVV.

The chain is built from TRBV19 and TRBJ2-5; 10 bases align to TRBD1. Trimming at V came to 4 bases and at J to 5 bases, leaving 7 bases not matched to a gene. This CDR3 is built from 15 residues. The V gene's germline CDR1 is LNHDA and CDR2 SQIVND (reference sequence). The CDR3 is CASSTRQGAGETQYF. The CDR3 DNA reads TGTGCCAGTAGTACCCGACAGGGGGCTGGGGAGACCCAGTACTTC.

The V gene is TRBV9, the J gene TRBJ1-1; no clear D. The length of the CDR3 is 14 residues. The V gene's germline CDR1 is SGDLS and CDR2 YYNGEE. Trimming took 9 bases from V and 4 from J, leaving 19 bases between them. The CDR3 region is CATAVGEVSTEAFF. CDR3 bases: TGTGCCACCGCGGTTGGGGAGGTGAGCACTGAAGCTTTCTTT.

This sequence joins TRBV5-1 and TRBJ2-7; 7 bases line up with TRBD2. There are 16 residues in the CDR3. The V gene's germline CDR1 is SGHRS and CDR2 YFSETQ. The V and J ends lost 1 base and 2 bases, in that order; junction bases with no gene match: 9. In DNA form, the CDR3 reads TGCGCCAGCAGCTTGCGGGGTAGCGGGTTTGCCTACGAGCAGTACTTC. Its translation is CASSLRGSGFAYEQYF.

The chain carries TRBV2 and TRBJ1-3; possibly TRBD1 for D (5 bases). CDR3 length: 16 residues. V was pared by 3 bases and J by 0 bases, with 12 bases between. The germline gives CDR1 SNHLY, CDR2 FYNNEI. DNA for the CDR3: TGTGCCAGCAGTGAGCAGGGTCGGAGCTCTGGAAACACCATATATTTT. Translation: CASSEQGRSSGNTIYF.

The V and J genes are TRBV12-3 or TRBV12-4 and TRBJ1-2; tentative D call: TRBD1 (6 bases). Deletions cut 3 bases from V and 8 bases from J, with 10 bases between. The CDR3 contains 12 residues. The CDR3 sequence: CASSFLTGGYTF. The CDR3 coding sequence is TGTGCCAGCAGTTTCCTCACAGGGGGCTACACCTTC.

The rearrangement links TRBV28 to TRBJ1-2; D gene uncertain. Trimming stripped 5 bases from V and 1 base from J, with 11 bases between. From germline, CDR1 is MDHEN and CDR2 SYDVKM. This CDR3 has 14 amino acids. CDR3: CASSPLSRNYGYTF. Written as DNA, the CDR3 is TGTGCCAGCAGTCCACTATCCCGTAACTATGGCTACACCTTC.